Listed below are T cell receptor beta chains from one sample, sequenced in a study of T-cell memory formation after mild COVID-19. One entry per CDR3 protein results from TCRdb running MiXCR on the 5' RACE reads. The table shows approximately 200,000 distinct CDR3 sequences, with roughly 17% occurring only once. Sequencing input: PBMCs or a T cell subset sorted from them (not recorded which). These receptor sequences come from an adult woman who had mild COVID-19 (a few samples of this study predate the infection). Cell type and time point are not known. The CDR3 runs from the conserved cysteine through the conserved F or W. D genes are given only for firm matches. Where a row states a size, it is once, few, many or the class of an expanded clone; other rows omit it.

v_gene	j_gene	abundance	d_gene	CDR3aa	CDR3nt
TRBV13	TRBJ2-2	-	TRBD2	CASSFTSGGTGELFF	TGTGCCAGCAGCTTTACTAGCGGGGGCACCGGGGAGCTGTTTTTT
TRBV19	TRBJ2-5	few	-	CASSARKGGWETQYF	TGTGCCAGTAGTGCGCGAAAGGGTGGATGGGAGACCCAGTACTTC
TRBV5-1	TRBJ1-2	-	-	CASSRKAGAEEGYTF	TGCGCCAGCAGCCGCAAGGCAGGGGCTGAAGAGGGCTACACCTTC
TRBV6-2/TRBV6-3	TRBJ1-1	-	-	CASSYSFRDKNTEAFF	TGTGCCAGCAGTTATTCATTCCGGGACAAGAACACTGAAGCTTTCTTT
TRBV20-1	TRBJ2-1	-	TRBD2	CSARVPGGAYNEQFF	TGCAGTGCTAGAGTCCCGGGAGGGGCCTACAATGAGCAGTTCTTC
TRBV13	TRBJ2-3	-	-	CASSKDYGTDTQYF	TGTGCCAGCAGCAAGGACTATGGCACAGATACGCAGTATTTT
TRBV7-8	TRBJ1-6	few	-	CASSPRAGDSPLHF	TGTGCCAGCAGCCCCAGGGCTGGGGATTCACCCCTCCACTTT
TRBV5-1	TRBJ1-2	-	-	CASSLGPGRAGGYTF	TGCGCCAGCAGCTTGGGTCCAGGACGGGCGGGTGGCTACACCTTC
TRBV12-3/TRBV12-4	TRBJ2-1	many	-	CASSRTENNEQFF	TGTGCCAGCAGTCGGACAGAGAACAATGAGCAGTTCTTC
TRBV14	TRBJ1-1	-	-	CASSQAGTLNTEAFF	TGTGCCAGCAGCCAAGCGGGGACGCTGAACACTGAAGCTTTCTTT
TRBV13	TRBJ1-1	-	-	CASTPGRGTEAFF	TGTGCCAGCACCCCGGGCCGGGGCACTGAAGCTTTCTTT
TRBV7-8	TRBJ1-1	-	-	CASSESRATEAFF	TGTGCCAGCAGCGAATCCAGGGCTACTGAAGCTTTCTTT
TRBV7-9	TRBJ2-7	many	-	CASSLDPRYEQYF	TGTGCCAGCAGCTTAGACCCCCGTTACGAGCAGTACTTC
TRBV18	TRBJ1-1	few	-	CASSPGDLGYTEAFF	TGTGCCAGCTCACCGGGAGACCTGGGGTACACTGAAGCTTTCTTT
TRBV18	TRBJ1-1	few	-	CASSEAGTEAFF	TGTGCCAGCTCAGAGGCCGGGACTGAAGCTTTCTTT
TRBV5-1	TRBJ2-7	few	TRBD2	CASSLVGGGASNEQYF	TGCGCCAGCAGCTTGGTAGGCGGGGGGGCGAGTAACGAGCAGTACTTC
TRBV12-3/TRBV12-4	TRBJ1-1	-	-	CASTHWRGTEAFF	TGTGCCAGCACCCACTGGCGAGGAACTGAAGCTTTCTTT
TRBV24-1	TRBJ2-7	-	TRBD2	CATSDTPGLAGGYEQYF	TGTGCCACCAGTGACACCCCTGGACTAGCGGGGGGATACGAGCAGTACTTC
TRBV29-1	TRBJ2-5	many	-	CSVAWDTPQYF	TGCAGCGTTGCCTGGGACACCCCCCAGTACTTC
TRBV29-1	TRBJ2-1	-	-	CSVGGARGEQFF	TGCAGCGTTGGGGGGGCCAGAGGTGAGCAGTTCTTC
TRBV12-3/TRBV12-4	TRBJ2-1	many	TRBD2	CASSFNERESNEQFF	TGTGCCAGCAGTTTCAACGAGCGGGAGAGCAATGAGCAGTTCTTC
TRBV2	TRBJ2-7	few	-	CASSEVLFTSSYEQYF	TGTGCCAGCAGTGAAGTCCTTTTTACTAGCTCCTACGAGCAGTACTTC
TRBV6-2/TRBV6-3	TRBJ1-1	-	TRBD1	CASNRQGWTEAFF	TGTGCCAGCAATCGACAGGGGTGGACTGAAGCTTTCTTT
TRBV5-1	TRBJ2-3	-	-	CASSLVSSGTDTQYF	TGCGCCAGCAGCTTGGTTTCTAGCGGCACAGATACGCAGTATTTT
TRBV30	TRBJ2-7	-	TRBD2	CAWSVSWTSGFSYEQYF	TGTGCCTGGAGTGTATCTTGGACTAGCGGGTTCTCCTACGAGCAGTACTTC
TRBV7-8	TRBJ2-2	-	TRBD2	CASTRLAGGPTGELFF	TGTGCCAGCACCCGACTAGCGGGAGGTCCCACCGGGGAGCTGTTTTTT
TRBV12-3/TRBV12-4	TRBJ2-2	-	-	CASNPGLSNTGELFF	TGTGCCAGCAATCCGGGACTCTCGAACACCGGGGAGCTGTTTTTT
TRBV7-6	TRBJ2-1	few	-	CASSSAAASYNEQFF	TGTGCCAGCTCCTCGGCGGCCGCCTCCTACAATGAGCAGTTCTTC
TRBV2	TRBJ2-5	-	-	CASPQRRHNREETQYF	TGTGCCAGCCCCCAAAGGAGACACAACAGAGAAGAGACCCAGTACTTC
TRBV7-9	TRBJ2-1	few	TRBD1	CASSHLRDRAGEQFF	TGTGCCAGCAGCCACCTCCGGGACAGGGCTGGGGAGCAGTTCTTC
TRBV12-3/TRBV12-4	TRBJ1-1	many	TRBD1	CASSRGTGFVTEAFF	TGTGCCAGCAGCCGCGGGACAGGGTTCGTCACTGAAGCTTTCTTT
TRBV5-1	TRBJ2-7	few	-	CASSLGAPNYYEQYF	TGCGCCAGCAGCTTGGGGGCCCCCAACTACTACGAGCAGTACTTC
TRBV5-4	TRBJ1-1	-	-	CASSPKSGALGTEAFF	TGTGCCAGCAGCCCCAAATCAGGGGCTTTGGGCACTGAAGCTTTCTTT